The rows below give T cell receptor beta chains drawn from one sample of a study of shared clonotypes between healthy human individuals. Clones were sequenced by immunoSEQ multiplex PCR, and TCRdb holds only the in-frame ones, with some missing. The table shows about 610,000 clones, with 95% to 96% occurring only once. The source material was naive CD8+ T cells sorted from blood. The receptors were gathered from a woman aged 30 to 39 in good health. Each CDR3 is given with its conserved first and last residue. D genes are given only for firm matches. Rows give clone size only sometimes, using once, few, many, or a class for an expanded clone.

J gene: TRBJ1-1
clone size: .
V gene: TRBV4-1
D gene: .
CDR3 protein: CASSHGGSNTEAFF
CDR3 DNA: TGCGCCAGCAGCCACGGGGGCAGTAACACTGAAGCTTTCTTT

J gene: TRBJ1-4
clone size: .
V gene: TRBV5-6
D gene: .
CDR3 protein: CASSAPVTTNEKLFF
CDR3 DNA: TGTGCCAGCAGCGCCCCAGTAACAACTAATGAAAAACTGTTTTTT

J gene: TRBJ2-5
clone size: .
V gene: TRBV5-6
D gene: .
CDR3 protein: CASSSVGTPYAETQYF
CDR3 DNA: TGTGCCAGCAGCTCAGTTGGGACACCCTATGCGGAGACCCAGTACTTC

J gene: TRBJ1-3
clone size: .
V gene: TRBV7-8
D gene: TRBD1
CDR3 protein: CASSQTGAGNTIYF
CDR3 DNA: TGTGCCAGCAGCCAAACAGGGGCGGGAAACACCATATATTTT

J gene: TRBJ2-1
clone size: .
V gene: TRBV29-1
D gene: TRBD2
CDR3 protein: CSVEGGQWFSGSLYEQFF
CDR3 DNA: TGCAGCGTTGAAGGCGGACAGTGGTTTAGCGGGAGTCTCTATGAGCAGTTCTTC

J gene: TRBJ2-2
clone size: .
V gene: TRBV6-1
D gene: TRBD1
CDR3 protein: CASSEAAGQGPTGELFF
CDR3 DNA: TGTGCCAGCAGTGAAGCGGCCGGACAGGGACCCACCGGGGAGCTGTTTTTT

J gene: TRBJ2-5
clone size: .
V gene: TRBV7-7
D gene: .
CDR3 protein: CASSPLRAGLQETQYF
CDR3 DNA: TGTGCCAGCAGCCCGTTACGAGCGGGCCTCCAAGAGACCCAGTACTTC

J gene: TRBJ2-6
clone size: .
V gene: TRBV14
D gene: TRBD1
CDR3 protein: CASGTEGPNVLTF
CDR3 DNA: TGTGCCAGCGGGACAGAGGGTCCCAACGTCCTGACTTTC

J gene: TRBJ2-1
clone size: .
V gene: TRBV29-1
D gene: TRBD2
CDR3 protein: CSVVVGGRPYNEQFF
CDR3 DNA: TGCAGCGTTGTGGTGGGCGGGAGGCCCTACAATGAGCAGTTCTTC

J gene: TRBJ2-1
clone size: .
V gene: TRBV30
D gene: .
CDR3 protein: CALGGGGRTYNEQFF
CDR3 DNA: TGTGCCTTGGGAGGAGGGGGCAGAACCTACAATGAGCAGTTCTTC

J gene: TRBJ2-2
clone size: .
V gene: TRBV19
D gene: TRBD2
CDR3 protein: CASSIGGAGELFF
CDR3 DNA: TGTGCCAGTAGTATCGGGGGGGCCGGGGAGCTGTTTTTT

J gene: TRBJ1-4
clone size: .
V gene: TRBV25-1
D gene: TRBD1
CDR3 protein: CASSFQGAAEKLFF
CDR3 DNA: TGTGCCAGCAGCTTCCAGGGGGCGGCTGAAAAACTGTTTTTT

J gene: TRBJ2-7
clone size: .
V gene: TRBV7-8
D gene: TRBD1
CDR3 protein: CASSLYQGQGEYETWYEQYF
CDR3 DNA: TGTGCCAGCAGCTTATATCAGGGGCAGGGGGAGTACGAAACGTGGTACGAGCAGTACTTC

J gene: TRBJ2-1
clone size: .
V gene: TRBV2
D gene: .
CDR3 protein: CASSDLDRASYYNEQFF
CDR3 DNA: TGTGCCAGCAGTGATTTAGATCGGGCTAGCTACTACAATGAGCAGTTCTTC

J gene: TRBJ2-7
clone size: .
V gene: TRBV7-9
D gene: .
CDR3 protein: CASSLLDEQYF
CDR3 DNA: TGTGCCAGCAGCTTATTGGACGAGCAGTACTTC

J gene: TRBJ1-2
clone size: .
V gene: TRBV10-3
D gene: .
CDR3 protein: CAISDPRVLLLRGYGYTF
CDR3 DNA: TGTGCCATCAGTGATCCTAGGGTCCTACTACTAAGAGGCTATGGCTACACCTTC

J gene: TRBJ1-3
clone size: .
V gene: TRBV4-2
D gene: .
CDR3 protein: CASSQPLPGNTIYF
CDR3 DNA: TGTGCCAGCAGCCAACCCCTCCCTGGAAACACCATATATTTT

J gene: TRBJ2-7
clone size: .
V gene: TRBV5-4
D gene: .
CDR3 protein: CASSLVQGHSYEQYF
CDR3 DNA: TGTGCCAGCAGCTTAGTACAGGGTCACTCCTACGAGCAGTACTTC

J gene: TRBJ2-1
clone size: .
V gene: TRBV27
D gene: TRBD2
CDR3 protein: CASRTTSTYNEQFF
CDR3 DNA: TGTGCCAGCAGAACGACTAGCACCTACAATGAGCAGTTCTTC

J gene: TRBJ2-7
clone size: .
V gene: TRBV5-4
D gene: TRBD2
CDR3 protein: CASSAGTSGYSYEQYF
CDR3 DNA: TGTGCCAGCAGCGCAGGGACTAGCGGTTACTCCTACGAGCAGTACTTC

J gene: TRBJ2-1
clone size: .
V gene: TRBV28
D gene: TRBD1
CDR3 protein: CASSLGQGAWGLSSSYNEQFF
CDR3 DNA: TGTGCCAGCAGTTTAGGACAGGGGGCTTGGGGACTATCCAGCTCCTACAATGAGCAGTTCTTC

J gene: TRBJ2-3
clone size: once
V gene: TRBV13
D gene: TRBD2
CDR3 protein: CASSPRGAGADTQYF
CDR3 DNA: TGTGCCAGCAGCCCTCGGGGAGCGGGAGCAGATACGCAGTATTTT

J gene: TRBJ2-3
clone size: .
V gene: TRBV5-6
D gene: TRBD2
CDR3 protein: CASTAGAGSDTQYF
CDR3 DNA: TGTGCCAGCACTGCGGGAGCGGGGTCAGATACGCAGTATTTT

J gene: TRBJ2-3
clone size: .
V gene: TRBV4-1
D gene: .
CDR3 protein: CASSQDLSGRLGMDTQYF
CDR3 DNA: TGCGCCAGCAGCCAAGATTTGTCGGGGCGGCTCGGGATGGATACGCAGTATTTT

J gene: TRBJ2-1
clone size: .
V gene: TRBV15
D gene: TRBD1
CDR3 protein: CATSRDLGQANNEQFF
CDR3 DNA: TGTGCCACCAGCAGAGATCTGGGACAGGCCAACAATGAGCAGTTCTTC

J gene: TRBJ2-5
clone size: .
V gene: TRBV28
D gene: .
CDR3 protein: CASSFAGAGETQYF
CDR3 DNA: TGTGCCAGCAGTTTCGCAGGGGCGGGAGAGACCCAGTACTTC

J gene: TRBJ2-1
clone size: .
V gene: TRBV11-1
D gene: TRBD2
CDR3 protein: CASSWLAGAVQFF
CDR3 DNA: TGTGCCAGCAGCTGGCTAGCGGGAGCGGTTCAGTTCTTC

J gene: TRBJ1-1
clone size: .
V gene: TRBV6-4
D gene: .
CDR3 protein: CASSVADGQNTEAFF
CDR3 DNA: TGTGCCAGCAGTGTCGCTGACGGACAGAACACTGAAGCTTTCTTT

J gene: TRBJ2-1
clone size: once
V gene: TRBV2
D gene: .
CDR3 protein: CAIRAIHNEQFF
CDR3 DNA: TGTGCCATACGGGCCATCCACAATGAGCAGTTCTTC

J gene: TRBJ2-7
clone size: .
V gene: TRBV27
D gene: .
CDR3 protein: CASSLSDSKGLYEQYF
CDR3 DNA: TGTGCCAGCAGTTTATCCGACAGTAAGGGATTGTACGAGCAGTACTTC

J gene: TRBJ1-1
clone size: .
V gene: TRBV5-6
D gene: .
CDR3 protein: CASSLVGKTEAFF
CDR3 DNA: TGTGCCAGCAGCTTAGTGGGAAAAACTGAAGCTTTCTTT

J gene: TRBJ2-3
clone size: .
V gene: TRBV19
D gene: TRBD1
CDR3 protein: CASSMTGGTDTQYF
CDR3 DNA: TGTGCCAGTAGTATGACAGGGGGTACAGATACGCAGTATTTT

J gene: TRBJ1-3
clone size: .
V gene: TRBV11-2
D gene: TRBD1
CDR3 protein: CASSGQGDWDTIYF
CDR3 DNA: TGTGCCAGCAGCGGACAGGGCGACTGGGACACCATATATTTT

J gene: TRBJ2-7
clone size: .
V gene: TRBV27
D gene: TRBD2
CDR3 protein: CASSPSGGVFTYEQYF
CDR3 DNA: TGTGCCAGCAGTCCGTCGGGGGGAGTCTTCACCTACGAGCAGTACTTC

J gene: TRBJ2-2
clone size: once
V gene: TRBV6-1
D gene: .
CDR3 protein: CASSERGVALKLNTGELFF
CDR3 DNA: TGTGCCAGCAGTGAAAGGGGGGTAGCCCTAAAGCTTAACACCGGGGAGCTGTTTTTT

J gene: TRBJ2-7
clone size: .
V gene: TRBV29-1
D gene: .
CDR3 protein: CSVEAGYEQYF
CDR3 DNA: TGCAGCGTTGAGGCGGGGTACGAGCAGTACTTC

J gene: TRBJ2-7
clone size: .
V gene: TRBV5-4
D gene: .
CDR3 protein: CASSFGYEQYF
CDR3 DNA: TGTGCCAGCAGCTTTGGGTACGAGCAGTACTTC

J gene: TRBJ2-7
clone size: few
V gene: TRBV6-5
D gene: TRBD2
CDR3 protein: CASSPLTGGEQYF
CDR3 DNA: TGTGCCAGCAGCCCCCTTACGGGAGGCGAGCAGTACTTC

J gene: TRBJ1-5
clone size: .
V gene: TRBV5-8
D gene: TRBD1
CDR3 protein: CASSWVGQASNQPQHF
CDR3 DNA: TGTGCCAGCAGCTGGGTGGGACAGGCTAGCAATCAGCCCCAGCATTTT

J gene: TRBJ2-7
clone size: once
V gene: TRBV10-2
D gene: .
CDR3 protein: CASRAYEQYF
CDR3 DNA: TGCGCCAGCAGGGCCTACGAGCAGTACTTC

J gene: TRBJ2-1
clone size: .
V gene: TRBV7-2
D gene: TRBD2
CDR3 protein: CASSLEYPTSGANEQFF
CDR3 DNA: TGTGCCAGCAGCTTAGAATATCCCACTAGCGGGGCGAATGAGCAGTTCTTC

J gene: TRBJ1-3
clone size: .
V gene: TRBV28
D gene: .
CDR3 protein: CASSSGSLSGNTIYF
CDR3 DNA: TGTGCCAGCAGTTCAGGGAGCCTCTCTGGAAACACCATATATTTT

J gene: TRBJ2-2
clone size: .
V gene: TRBV5-4
D gene: .
CDR3 protein: CASSLFSLNTGELFF
CDR3 DNA: TGTGCCAGCAGCTTGTTTAGTCTGAACACCGGGGAGCTGTTTTTT

J gene: TRBJ2-5
clone size: .
V gene: TRBV6-5
D gene: .
CDR3 protein: CASSYSNSVLETQYF
CDR3 DNA: TGTGCCAGCAGTTACTCGAACAGCGTTTTAGAGACCCAGTACTTC

J gene: TRBJ2-2
clone size: .
V gene: TRBV7-2
D gene: TRBD1
CDR3 protein: CASAKTGVSPRELFF
CDR3 DNA: TGTGCCAGCGCAAAAACAGGGGTTAGCCCTCGGGAGCTGTTTTTT

J gene: TRBJ2-1
clone size: .
V gene: TRBV15
D gene: .
CDR3 protein: CATSRAASVKEQFF
CDR3 DNA: TGTGCCACCAGCAGAGCCGCTAGCGTTAAAGAGCAGTTCTTC

J gene: TRBJ2-1
clone size: .
V gene: TRBV7-8
D gene: TRBD1
CDR3 protein: CASSFRGTSSYNEQFF
CDR3 DNA: TGTGCCAGCAGCTTCAGGGGGACGAGCTCCTACAATGAGCAGTTCTTC

J gene: TRBJ2-3
clone size: .
V gene: TRBV29-1
D gene: TRBD2
CDR3 protein: CSVGLAGWEDTQYF
CDR3 DNA: TGCAGCGTCGGACTAGCGGGATGGGAAGATACGCAGTATTTT

J gene: TRBJ2-2
clone size: .
V gene: TRBV13
D gene: TRBD1
CDR3 protein: CASSPSLTGVDTGELFF
CDR3 DNA: TGTGCCAGCAGCCCCTCCCTGACAGGGGTGGACACCGGGGAGCTGTTTTTT

J gene: TRBJ2-5
clone size: .
V gene: TRBV2
D gene: TRBD2
CDR3 protein: CASSEALAGVVETQYF
CDR3 DNA: TGTGCCAGCAGCGAGGCCCTAGCGGGAGTAGTAGAGACCCAGTACTTC

J gene: TRBJ2-2
clone size: .
V gene: TRBV28
D gene: .
CDR3 protein: CASRPGLFTGELFF
CDR3 DNA: TGTGCCAGCAGACCGGGACTGTTCACCGGGGAGCTGTTTTTT

J gene: TRBJ2-7
clone size: .
V gene: TRBV10-2
D gene: TRBD2
CDR3 protein: CASSEGREIFYEQYF
CDR3 DNA: TGCGCCAGCAGTGAGGGGCGGGAGATATTCTACGAGCAGTACTTC

J gene: TRBJ2-1
clone size: .
V gene: TRBV28
D gene: .
CDR3 protein: CASRGYNEQFF
CDR3 DNA: TGTGCCAGCAGGGGATACAATGAGCAGTTCTTC